This paragraph covers one T cell receptor (beta chain) sequence. This CDR3 is 13 amino acids long. The V and J ends lost 6 bases and 6 bases respectively, with 11 bases between them. The source of the sample is a study of blood T cell repertoires in COVID-19. Only in-frame clones appear in the TCRdb table, and some are missing; sequencing was by immunoSEQ multiplex PCR. Seen here are a few hundred thousand clones, around nine tenths observed once, and the top ten hold 3.1%. This TCR came from a woman aged 40 to 50 who had been exposed to COVID-19. The rearrangement joins TRBV12-3 or TRBV12-4 to TRBJ2-2, with a weak D call TRBD1 (6 bases). Input material: PBMCs or T cells enriched from blood (not recorded which). Written as DNA, the CDR3 is TGTGCCAGCAGGAAGACAGGTTCCGGGGAGCTGTTTTTT. As protein: CASRKTGSGELFF.